This T cell receptor beta chain was recovered during a study of blood T cells in healthy people across ages. Primed by a sample-barcoded 5' primer and a J-beta primer mix, a second PCR proceeded for roughly 6 to 12 cycles. TCRdb called the 5' RACE reads again in MiXCR, with one record for every CDR3 protein. The table lists about 510,000 distinct CDR3 sequences, about 25% of them singletons. Germline values: CDR1 MDHEN, CDR2 SYDVKM. This CDR3 is built from 15 residues. V was clipped by 3 bases and J by 5 bases, with 14 bases between them. These data were also reused for a study on T cells of mothers and their children. That report notes: Per mother, over 9.5 million TCR beta CDR3 reads were obtained; per child, approximately 3.2 million. When mothers and children were related, their normalized repertoire overlap, which was always slightly higher, did not differ significantly from that of unrelated pairs.

The source material was blood. This clonotype was sampled from a boy aged 2 to 10 in good health. V usage is TRBV28 and J usage is TRBJ1-5, with D possibly matching TRBD1 (5 bases). For the CDR3, the DNA is TGTGCCAGCAGTTTGCTGATCGGGGGTGATCAGCCCCAGCATTTT. Translated, it gives CASSLLIGGDQPQHF.